The next 4 T cell receptor beta chains were all read from a single sample in a study of T cell responses to AZD1222 COVID-19 vaccine. Measured with immunoSEQ multiplex PCR; TCRdb has only the in-frame clones, and not every one. The data hold approximately 74,000 clones, with about 90% observed a single time. This sample comprised peripheral blood, obtained 28 days after the second AZD1222 dose. Every receptor here comes from an adult who received the AZD1222 COVID-19 vaccine.

This chain connects TRBV6-6 to TRBJ1-3; possibly TRBD1 for D (6 bases). V dropped 4 bases and J dropped 3 bases, with 10 bases sitting between them. Germline lookup yields CDR1 MNHNY and CDR2 SVGAGI (reference sequence). CDR3 length: 14 amino acids. The CDR3 bases are TGTGCCAGCAGTTCCTTCAGGGGTGGAAACACCATATATTTT. It is translated as CASSSFRGGNTIYF.

The J gene is TRBJ1-5, the V gene TRBV3-1 (or the pseudogene TRBV3-2); possible D gene TRBD1, 5 bases. CDR3 length: 13 residues. Germline V CDR1 and CDR2: LGHDT, YNNKEL (reference sequence). V dropped 4 bases and J dropped 3 bases, with 7 bases sitting between them. CDR3: CASSLGDNQPQHF. CDR3 DNA: TGTGCCAGCAGCCTGGGGGACAATCAGCCCCAGCATTTT.

This clone was picked up one time. This chain connects TRBV9 to TRBJ2-2, with D possibly TRBD1 on 6 matching bases. The germline gives CDR1 SGDLS, CDR2 YYNGEE. Between the trimmed V and J ends, which lost 4 bases and 4 bases, there was a span of 8 bases. The CDR3 has 13 amino acids. The DNA for the CDR3 is TGTGCCAGCAGCCGCAGGGGCACCGGGGAGCTGTTTTTT. Encoded protein: CASSRRGTGELFF.

This clone was counted once. The rearrangement links TRBV19 to TRBJ1-2; the D gene is possibly TRBD1 (5 bases). Germline V gene sequence: CDR1 LNHDA, CDR2 SQIVND (reference sequence). The V end lost 6 bases, the J end lost 4 bases, and 30 bases lay between the germline ends. This CDR3 has 19 residues. CDR3 nucleotide sequence: TGTGCCAGTAGCCGGGGGGGTCCAGCCTTCATGAGCCGGAGCTATGGCTACACCTTC. It is translated as CASSRGGPAFMSRSYGYTF.